This TCR beta chain is from a study of blood T cells in healthy people across ages. Study-level findings and limits: Long-lived donors exceeded aged donors in naive CD4+ cells and diversity. Diversity of TCR beta per million T cells declined in a roughly linear way with age.

A second PCR of 7 to 11 cycles used a sample-barcoded 5' primer and a J-beta primer mix. In TCRdb, the 5' RACE reads were re-called with MiXCR into one record per CDR3 protein. The data show about 780,000 distinct CDR3 sequences, 62% seen once. Comments on this clonotype: The antigen is unknown.

The CDR3 is made up of 15 amino acids. The germline V gene encodes CDR1 MGHDK and CDR2 SYGVNS. Germline trimming cut 7 bases from V and 3 bases from J; bases unmatched to any gene: 5. The chain uses TRBV25-1 and TRBJ2-1; 11 bases fit TRBD1. The clonotype comes from a man aged 25 to 40 in good health. What was sequenced was blood. CDR3 protein: CASMAGTGGYNEQFF. CDR3 bases: TGTGCCAGCATGGCCGGGACAGGGGGCTACAATGAGCAGTTCTTC.